The 15 T cell receptor beta chains below come from one sample, sequenced in a study of metastatic and nonmetastatic thyroid tumors. Each patient came to thyroid surgery without any prior treatment (of any kind). TCRdb reanalyzed the PCR reads via MiXCR. The table lists roughly 23,000 clones, roughly 15% of them singletons, with 14% in the top ten. The specimen sequenced was tumor tissue. The receptors stem from a female donor with papillary thyroid cancer or a benign thyroid nodule (not recorded which). Some clones in this sample may be carry-over from other donors' samples.

This clone was found a few times. This rearrangement joins TRBV10-1 to TRBJ2-2; a possible D gene is TRBD2 (6 bases). V was pared by 7 bases and J by 1 base, with 10 bases between. From germline, CDR1 is WNHNN and CDR2 SYGVQD (reference sequence). CDR3 length: 14 residues. The CDR3 here is CASNPGVNTGELFF. The DNA for the CDR3 is TGCGCCAGCAATCCGGGGGTGAACACCGGGGAGCTGTTTTTT.

This clone is medium-sized. The chain is built from TRBV6-5 and TRBJ2-3, with 16 positions matching TRBD2. J was trimmed by 4 bases and V by 2 bases; bases with no gene match: 0. This CDR3 contains 16 residues. The germline V gene encodes CDR1 MNHEY and CDR2 SVGAGI. The CDR3 loop reads CASSYGTSGGADTQYF. In DNA, the CDR3 is TGTGCCAGCAGTTACGGGACTAGCGGGGGGGCAGATACGCAGTATTTT.

This clone ranks as medium-sized. CDR3 protein: CAISLGLADTQYF. CDR3 nucleotide sequence: TGTGCCATTTCCTTGGGACTAGCGGATACGCAGTATTTT. The J gene is TRBJ2-3, the V gene TRBV19; TRBD2 matches at 10 bases. This CDR3 contains 13 residues. V dropped 10 bases and J dropped 6; count of bases not matched to a gene: 7. Germline V lookup: CDR1 LNHDA, CDR2 SQIVND (reference sequence).

This clone was counted ten times or more. The chain combines TRBV3-1 with TRBJ1-1, with D possibly being TRBD1 (6 bases). Germline lookup yields CDR1 LGHDT and CDR2 YNNKEL (reference sequence). CDR3 length equals 14 residues. V shed 4 bases and J shed 4 bases, with 13 bases lying between them. The CDR3 coding sequence is TGTGCCAGCAGCCTCCAGGGAGGGGGCACTGAAGCTTTCTTT. It yields the protein CASSLQGGGTEAFF.

The V call is TRBV7-3, the J call TRBJ2-2; D unresolved. The CDR3 has 12 residues. Germline V gene lookup returns CDR1 SGHTA and CDR2 FQGTGA. V shed 5 bases and J shed 1 base, with 2 bases lying between them. CDR3 bases: TGTGCCAGCAGCAGGAACACCGGGGAGCTGTTTTTT. This encodes CASSRNTGELFF.

This clone occurred a few times. The genes are TRBV12-3 or TRBV12-4 and TRBJ1-1; maybe TRBD1 (6 bases). This CDR3 region has 16 residues. V was cut by 4 bases and J by 4 bases, with 19 bases left in between. The CDR3 here is CASSSSLQGVCTEAFF. DNA for the CDR3: TGTGCCAGCAGTTCCAGTCTACAGGGAGTGTGCACTGAAGCTTTCTTT.

This clone was detected ten times or more. The rearrangement uses TRBV28 and TRBJ1-5; D not resolved. Trimming took 4 bases from V and 6 from J, leaving 13 bases between them. The CDR3 spans 14 residues. Germline lookup yields CDR1 MDHEN and CDR2 SYDVKM. CDR3 DNA: TGTGCCAGCAGTTCTCCAGGTCCAACTCAGCCCCAGCATTTT. This gives the protein CASSSPGPTQPQHF.

The sample holds many counts of this clone. The rearrangement links TRBV7-3 to TRBJ1-2, with 7 positions matching TRBD1. This CDR3 spans 13 amino acids. With V trimmed by 5 bases and J by 8 bases, 8 bases remained unmatched. Germline V lookup: CDR1 SGHTA, CDR2 FQGTGA. DNA for the CDR3: TGTGCCAGCAGCCAAACCCAGGGGGGGGGCTACACCTTC. Protein product: CASSQTQGGGYTF. Using reference TRBV7-3 and TRBJ1-2 for the parts outside the CDR3, the full variable domain is GAGVSQTPSNKVTEKGKYVELRCDPISGHTALYWYRQSLGQGPEFLIYFQGTGAADDSGLPNDRFFAVRPEGSVSTLKIQRTERGDSAVYLCASSQTQGGGYTFGSGTRLTVV.

This clone was counted ten times or more. CDR3 amino acids: CAGSGTDNNEQFF. CDR3 sequence (DNA): TGTGCCGGATCCGGGACAGACAACAATGAGCAGTTCTTC. The rearrangement joins TRBV6-1 to TRBJ2-1; 7 bases are shared with TRBD1. From germline, CDR1 is MNHNS and CDR2 SASEGT. The CDR3 covers 13 residues. The junction had 9 bases not matched to a gene; V was cut back by 11 bases and J by 5 bases.

V gene TRBV4-1 combines with J gene TRBJ2-3; TRBD2 matches 10 bases. The CDR3 is 17 amino acids. CDR1 and CDR2 from the germline V gene are MGHRA and YSYEKL. J was trimmed by 4 bases and V by 4 bases; bases with no gene match: 11. The CDR3: CASSLYRSSGGADTQYF. CDR3 coding DNA: TGCGCCAGCAGCCTATATCGGTCTAGCGGGGGTGCAGATACGCAGTATTTT.

This clone was picked up many times. V is TRBV20-1 and J is TRBJ2-6; D is ambiguous. The CDR3 has 15 amino acids. V shed 0 bases and J shed 0 bases, with 6 bases lying between them. In germline, CDR1 is DFQATT, CDR2 SNEGSKA (reference sequence). The CDR3 reads CSARDPRSGANVLTF. The CDR3 nucleotides read TGCAGTGCTAGAGACCCTCGCTCTGGGGCCAACGTCCTGACTTTC.

This clone showed up many times. The V and J genes are TRBV30 and TRBJ2-2; 11 bases map to TRBD2. CDR3 length equals 12 residues. Trimming removed 4 bases from V and 9 bases from J; junction bases left unmatched: 1. The germline gives CDR1 GTSNPN, CDR2 SVGIG (reference sequence). The CDR3 loop is CAWTSGRRELFF. DNA of the CDR3: TGTGCCTGGACTAGCGGGAGGCGGGAGCTGTTTTTT.

This clone was recorded many times. V gene TRBV6-1 combines with J gene TRBJ2-7; 8 bases line up with TRBD1. Trimming took 6 bases from V and 6 from J; bases not matched to a gene: 10. Germline-derived CDR1 and CDR2 are MNHNS and SASEGT. CDR3 length: 14 amino acids. The CDR3 sequence: CASSLDRGHIEQYF. CDR3 sequence (DNA): TGTGCCAGCAGCCTAGACAGGGGCCATATCGAGCAGTACTTC.

This clone was counted many times. The CDR3: CASSIDQGAGELFF. The CDR3 coding sequence is TGTGCCAGTAGTATAGATCAGGGCGCCGGGGAGCTGTTTTTT. The rearrangement uses TRBV19 and TRBJ2-2; tentative D call: TRBD1 (5 bases). The V gene lost 0 bases and the J gene lost 6 bases, with 8 bases spanning the gap. This CDR3 has 14 amino acids. CDR1 is LNHDA, CDR2 SQIVND, per germline (reference sequence). Full variable domain (missing parts from reference TRBV19 and TRBJ2-2): DGGITQSPKYLFRKEGQNVTLSCEQNLNHDAMYWYRQDPGQGLRLIYYSQIVNDFQKGDIAEGYSVSREKKESFPLTVTSAQKNPTAFYLCASSIDQGAGELFFGEGSRLTVL.

This clone was found many times. The chain combines TRBV20-1 with TRBJ1-6, with D possibly TRBD1 on 6 matching bases. This CDR3 region has 14 residues. The germline gives CDR1 DFQATT, CDR2 SNEGSKA (reference sequence). V gave up 0 bases and J gave up 9 bases, with 12 bases separating them. CDR3: CSARDRIGGSPLHF. CDR3 in DNA: TGCAGTGCTAGAGATCGCATAGGGGGTTCACCCCTCCACTTT.